Reported below is one T cell receptor beta chain. Its antigen is unidentified. The second PCR ran roughly 7 to 12 cycles with a sample-barcoded 5' primer and J-beta primers. From the 5' RACE reads, TCRdb called clonotypes with MiXCR, one entry per CDR3 protein. The repertoire holds roughly 680,000 distinct CDR3 sequences, with around 50% as singletons. The source of the sample is a study of blood T cells in healthy people across ages. The CDR3 has 15 residues. The V and J ends lost 10 bases and 7 bases, in that order; junction bases with no gene match: 16. Germline CDR1 and CDR2: MNHNY and SVGAGI (reference sequence). General study points: Unsorted PBMC input precluded a conclusive naive versus antigen-experienced comparison.

Source material: blood. The origin of this receptor is an elderly woman in good health. The chain uses TRBV6-6 and TRBJ2-7, with 10 bases fitting TRBD1. The CDR3: CATLPRGQGSWEQYF. CDR3 coding DNA: TGTGCCACCTTACCGAGGGGACAGGGGAGTTGGGAGCAGTACTTC.